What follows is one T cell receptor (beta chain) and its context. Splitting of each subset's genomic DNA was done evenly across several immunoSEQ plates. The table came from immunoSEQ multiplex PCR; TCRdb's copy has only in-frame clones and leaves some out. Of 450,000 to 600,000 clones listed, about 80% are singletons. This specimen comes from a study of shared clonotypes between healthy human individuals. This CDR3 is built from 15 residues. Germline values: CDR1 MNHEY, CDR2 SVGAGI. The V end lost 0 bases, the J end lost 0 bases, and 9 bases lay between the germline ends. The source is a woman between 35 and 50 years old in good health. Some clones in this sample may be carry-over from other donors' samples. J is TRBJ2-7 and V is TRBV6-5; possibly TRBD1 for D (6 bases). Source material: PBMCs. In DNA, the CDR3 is TGTGCCAGCAGTTACTCGCAGGACAGCTCCTACGAGCAGTACTTC. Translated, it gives CASSYSQDSSYEQYF.